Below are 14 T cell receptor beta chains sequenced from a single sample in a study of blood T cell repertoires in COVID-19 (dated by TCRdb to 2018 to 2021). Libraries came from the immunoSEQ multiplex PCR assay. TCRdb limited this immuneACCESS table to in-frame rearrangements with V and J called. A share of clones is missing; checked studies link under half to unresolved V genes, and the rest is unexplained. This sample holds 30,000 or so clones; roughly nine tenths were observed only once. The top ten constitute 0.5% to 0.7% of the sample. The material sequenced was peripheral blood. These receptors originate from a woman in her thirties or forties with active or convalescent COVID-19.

The CDR3 loop is CASTIGDTIYF. The CDR3 DNA reads as TGTGCCAGCACTATAGGAGACACCATATATTTT. The rearrangement links TRBV6-5 to TRBJ1-3, with D unclear. V was cut by 7 bases and J by 8 bases, with 9 bases left in between. Germline V CDR1 and CDR2: MNHEY, SVGAGI. The CDR3 length is 11 residues.

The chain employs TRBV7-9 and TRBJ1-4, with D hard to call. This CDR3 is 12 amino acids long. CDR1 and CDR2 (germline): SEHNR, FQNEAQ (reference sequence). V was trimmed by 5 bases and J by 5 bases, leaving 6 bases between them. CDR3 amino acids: CASSRENEKLFF. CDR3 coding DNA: TGTGCCAGCAGCCGCGAAAATGAAAAACTGTTTTTT.

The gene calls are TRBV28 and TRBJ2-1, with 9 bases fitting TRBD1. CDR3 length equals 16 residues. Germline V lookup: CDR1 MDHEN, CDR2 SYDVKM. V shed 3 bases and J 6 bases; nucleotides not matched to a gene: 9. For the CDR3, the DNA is TGTGCCAGCAGTTTGAGTTTACAGGGGGCGTCCAATGAGCAGTTCTTC. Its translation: CASSLSLQGASNEQFF.

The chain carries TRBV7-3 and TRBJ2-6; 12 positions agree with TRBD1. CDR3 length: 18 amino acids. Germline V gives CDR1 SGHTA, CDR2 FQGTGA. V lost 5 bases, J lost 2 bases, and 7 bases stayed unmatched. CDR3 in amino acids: CASSLTGTGGAGANVLTF. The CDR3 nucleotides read TGTGCCAGCAGCCTTACCGGGACAGGGGGCGCTGGGGCCAACGTCCTGACTTTC.

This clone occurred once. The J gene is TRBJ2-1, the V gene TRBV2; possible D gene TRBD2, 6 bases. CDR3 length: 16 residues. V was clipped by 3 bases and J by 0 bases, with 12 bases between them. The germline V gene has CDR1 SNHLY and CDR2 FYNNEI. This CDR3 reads CASSEYGGASYNEQFF. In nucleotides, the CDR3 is TGTGCCAGCAGTGAGTACGGCGGGGCCTCCTACAATGAGCAGTTCTTC.

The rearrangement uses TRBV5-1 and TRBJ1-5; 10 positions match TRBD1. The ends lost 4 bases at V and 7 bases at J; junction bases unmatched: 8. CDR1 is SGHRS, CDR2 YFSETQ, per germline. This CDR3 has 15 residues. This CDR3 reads CASSRTGGNDQPQHF. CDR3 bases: TGCGCCAGCAGCCGGACAGGGGGAAATGACCAGCCCCAGCATTTT.

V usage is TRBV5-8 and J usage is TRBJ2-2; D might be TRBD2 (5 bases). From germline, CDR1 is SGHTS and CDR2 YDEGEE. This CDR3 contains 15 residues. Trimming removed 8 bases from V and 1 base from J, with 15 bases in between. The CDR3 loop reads CARLILGKNTGELFF. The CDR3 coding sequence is TGTGCCAGATTGATACTAGGAAAGAACACCGGGGAGCTGTTTTTT.

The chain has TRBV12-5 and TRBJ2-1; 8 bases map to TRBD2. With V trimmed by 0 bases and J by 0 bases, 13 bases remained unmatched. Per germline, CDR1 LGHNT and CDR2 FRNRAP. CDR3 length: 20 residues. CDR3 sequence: CASGLVPVLAARSSYNEQFF. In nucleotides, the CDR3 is TGTGCTAGTGGTTTGGTACCCGTACTAGCGGCGCGCAGCTCCTACAATGAGCAGTTCTTC.

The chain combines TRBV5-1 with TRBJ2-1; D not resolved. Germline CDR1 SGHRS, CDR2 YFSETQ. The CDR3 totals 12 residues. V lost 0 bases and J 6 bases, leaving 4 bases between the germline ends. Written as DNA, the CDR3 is TGCGCCAGCAGCTTGGCCGGCAATGAGCAGTTCTTC. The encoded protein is CASSLAGNEQFF.

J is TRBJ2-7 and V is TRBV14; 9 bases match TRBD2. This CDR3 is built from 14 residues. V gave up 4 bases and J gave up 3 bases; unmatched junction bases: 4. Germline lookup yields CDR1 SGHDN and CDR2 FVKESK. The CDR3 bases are TGTGCCAGCAGCCGGGCTAGCGGGAACTACGAGCAGTACTTC. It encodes CASSRASGNYEQYF.

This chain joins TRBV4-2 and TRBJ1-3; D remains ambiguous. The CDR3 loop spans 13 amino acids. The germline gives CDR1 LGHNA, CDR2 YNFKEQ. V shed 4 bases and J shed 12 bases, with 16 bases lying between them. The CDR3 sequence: CASSLGVPGIIYF. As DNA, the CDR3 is TGTGCCAGCAGCCTCGGGGTACCGGGGATCATATATTTT.

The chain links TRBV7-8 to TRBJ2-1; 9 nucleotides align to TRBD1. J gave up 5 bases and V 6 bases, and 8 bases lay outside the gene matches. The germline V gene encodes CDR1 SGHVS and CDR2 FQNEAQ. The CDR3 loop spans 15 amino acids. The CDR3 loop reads CASRAPGQGNNEQFF. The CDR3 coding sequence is TGTGCCAGCAGGGCGCCGGGACAGGGAAACAATGAGCAGTTCTTC.

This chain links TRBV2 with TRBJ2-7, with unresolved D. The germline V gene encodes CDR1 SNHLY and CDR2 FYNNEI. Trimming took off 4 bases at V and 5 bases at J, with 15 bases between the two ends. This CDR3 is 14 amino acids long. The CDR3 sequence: CASSATLTNHEQYF. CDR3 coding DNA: TGTGCCAGCAGTGCGACTCTCACCAATCACGAGCAGTACTTC.

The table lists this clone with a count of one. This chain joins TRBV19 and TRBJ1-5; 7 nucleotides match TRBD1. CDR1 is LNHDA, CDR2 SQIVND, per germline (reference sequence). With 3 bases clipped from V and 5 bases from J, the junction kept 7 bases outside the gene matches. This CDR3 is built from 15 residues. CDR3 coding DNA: TGTGCCAGTAGTATTCTGGGACAGAGGGATCAGCCCCAGCATTTT. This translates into CASSILGQRDQPQHF.